This T cell receptor (beta chain) originates from a study of blood T cell repertoires in COVID-19. Authors' processing steps: Amplification of reference gene primers was used by the study to estimate nucleated cell counts. Sequencing used immunoSEQ multiplex PCR; TCRdb keeps in-frame clones, though not all of them. The DNA was the basis for D and trimming; V, J and clone size are from that table. The sample holds about 170,000 clones, approximately 86% seen once. The germline V and J ends were trimmed by 3 bases and 10 bases, with 12 bases remaining between them. The CDR3 contains 12 residues. Specimen: peripheral blood. This clonotype originated in a man between 65 and 85 years old with acute or convalescent COVID-19. This chain connects TRBV12-3 or TRBV12-4 to TRBJ1-1; D is ambiguous. As DNA, the CDR3 is TGTGCCAGCAGTTTGGGAGAGCGGGCAGCTTTCTTT. Protein sequence: CASSLGERAAFF.